A single sample is the source of the 24 T cell receptor beta chains below, sequenced in a study of CD8+CD57+ T cells in acquired aplastic anemia. Profiles of TCR beta VDJ and CDR3 were generated from a genomic DNA template. TCRdb used MiXCR to reprocess the reads, holding one entry per CDR3 protein. This sample has approximately 150,000 distinct CDR3 sequences, with over 40% found just once. In patients chosen for sequencing, flow cytometry had shown CD8+CD57+ cell expansion. Source material: sorted CD4+, CD8+, or CD8+CD57+ T cells (not recorded which) from PBMCs. These receptors all come from a human donor with aplastic anemia.

The rearrangement joins TRBV10-3 to TRBJ2-3; TRBD2 aligns across 7 bases. The ends lost 4 bases at V and 5 bases at J; junction bases unmatched: 6. The CDR3 spans 14 residues. Per the germline V gene, CDR1 is ENHRY and CDR2 is SYGVKD. CDR3 sequence: CAISGLAAVDTQYF. The CDR3 DNA is TGTGCCATCAGTGGGCTAGCGGCGGTAGATACGCAGTATTTT.

This chain joins TRBV4-1 and TRBJ1-2, with D possibly being TRBD1 (5 bases). The ends were cut back, 3 bases at V and 6 bases at J, with 11 bases in the middle. The length of the CDR3 is 13 residues. CDR1 is MGHRA, CDR2 YSYEKL, per germline. CDR3 protein: CASSQGEGDGYTF. In nucleotides, the CDR3 is TGCGCCAGCAGCCAGGGGGAAGGGGATGGCTACACCTTC.

The chain carries TRBV29-1 and TRBJ2-3; TRBD2 aligns across 7 bases. With 3 bases clipped from V and 0 bases from J, the junction kept 3 bases outside the gene matches. The CDR3 consists of 14 residues. Per germline, CDR1 SQVTM and CDR2 ANQGSEA. The CDR3 is CSVEASGSTDTQYF. The CDR3 nucleotides read TGCAGCGTTGAGGCTAGCGGTAGCACAGATACGCAGTATTTT.

The J gene is TRBJ1-5, the V gene TRBV19; a possible D gene is TRBD1 (5 bases). The germline V gene encodes CDR1 LNHDA and CDR2 SQIVND (reference sequence). The CDR3 spans 14 residues. V lost 3 bases and J 5 bases, leaving 11 bases between the germline ends. The CDR3 DNA reads as TGTGCCAGTAGTATCTCTCAGGGAGATCAGCCCCAGCATTTT. Translating gives CASSISQGDQPQHF.

The chain employs TRBV5-4 and TRBJ1-6, with TRBD1 matching over 7 bases. With 1 base clipped from V and 7 bases from J, the junction kept 2 bases outside the gene matches. The CDR3 has 14 residues. Germline CDR1 SGHNT, CDR2 YYREEE (reference sequence). CDR3 sequence: CASSLRGLNSPLHF. Here the CDR3 DNA reads TGTGCCAGCAGCTTGAGGGGGCTAAATTCACCCCTCCACTTT.

This clonotype was counted only a few times. Germline and junction disagree at one end, which may indicate a read error. This chain links TRBV10-3 with TRBJ2-4; D gene unclear. The J call may not be correct, given that the DNA end is closer to TRBJ2-7. The CDR3 has 13 amino acids. CDR1 and CDR2 (germline): ENHRY, SYGVKD. The CDR3 region is CASSFSLFYEQYF. CDR3 sequence (DNA): TGTGCCAGCAGTTTTAGTCTGTTCTACGAGCAGTACTTC.

This clonotype showed up just once. The rearrangement links TRBV2 to TRBJ1-6, with 8 positions matching TRBD1. The length of the CDR3 is 13 residues. Germline V gives CDR1 SNHLY, CDR2 FYNNEI. V trimming: 9 bases; J trimming: 9 bases; junction bases outside the gene matches: 7. CDR3 sequence: CASSPGGASPLHF. DNA for the CDR3: TGTGCCAGTAGTCCAGGGGGCGCTTCACCCCTCCACTTT.

This clonotype was observed many times. The V and J genes are TRBV20-1 and TRBJ2-5, with D possibly being TRBD1 (5 bases). The germline CDR1 and CDR2 sequences are DFQATT and SNEGSKA (reference sequence). Deletions cut 4 bases from V and 5 bases from J, with 17 bases between. This CDR3 has 14 residues. Written as DNA, the CDR3 is TGCAGTGCTACTGGATATCCAGGGTCGGAGACCCAGTACTTC. Amino acid sequence: CSATGYPGSETQYF.

The chain combines TRBV29-1 with TRBJ2-3; D ambiguous. Germline values: CDR1 SQVTM, CDR2 ANQGSEA. Trimming pared 7 bases from V and 4 bases from J, leaving 6 bases between. This CDR3 contains 10 residues. For the CDR3, the DNA is TGCAGCGCCACCGCAGATACGCAGTATTTT. This gives the protein CSATADTQYF.

This clonotype has only one observation. The CDR3 loop is CASTKTGVFGVTEAFF. In nucleotides, the CDR3 is TGTGCCAGCACCAAAACAGGCGTATTTGGCGTCACTGAAGCTTTCTTT. The rearrangement joins TRBV25-1 to TRBJ1-1; D perhaps matches TRBD1 (5 bases). Looked up from germline, CDR1 is MGHDK and CDR2 is SYGVNS. The CDR3 is made up of 16 amino acids. V was cut by 7 bases and J by 4 bases, with 22 bases left in between.

Note on this clonotype: Relative to the germline gene, one junction end is altered; a read error may explain this. The chain is built from TRBV15 and TRBJ2-3; the D is unclear. CDR1 is LNHNV, CDR2 YYDKDF, per germline (reference sequence). This CDR3 has 15 amino acids. DNA of the CDR3: TGTGCCACCAGGAGAGAGGTAGCCGGAGCAGATACGCAGTATTTT. It yields the protein CATRREVAGADTQYF.

This clonotype was observed a few times. The V call is TRBV2, the J call TRBJ2-7; D remains unclear. V was clipped by 2 bases and J by 0 bases, with 11 bases between them. Germline CDR1 SNHLY, CDR2 FYNNEI. This CDR3 has 15 amino acids. CDR3 bases: TGTGCCAGCAGTGAATCGGCCTACCTCTCCTACGAGCAGTACTTC. Translated, it gives CASSESAYLSYEQYF.

This clonotype was counted only a few times. The chain recombines TRBV29-1 with TRBJ2-7; TRBD1 is a possible D gene (5 bases). V was shortened by 7 bases and J by 2 bases, with 18 bases between the two germline ends. Germline loops: CDR1 SQVTM, CDR2 ANQGSEA. There are 14 residues in the CDR3. DNA of the CDR3: TGCAGCGCTGTGGGGCAGTCCATCCCCTACGAGCAGTACTTC. Translation: CSAVGQSIPYEQYF.

This clonotype was found many times. V and J are TRBV27 and TRBJ2-7; TRBD1 matches 10 bases. Trimming cost V 4 bases and J 5 bases; bases outside gene matches: 8. CDR3 size: 15 residues. CDR1 and CDR2 (germline): MNHEY, SMNVEV (reference sequence). The CDR3 bases are TGTGCCAGCAGTTCCCAGACAGGGGGCGGCCACGAGCAGTACTTC. It translates to CASSSQTGGGHEQYF.

This clonotype was recorded at least ten times. The chain joins TRBV2 to TRBJ2-3; perhaps TRBD1 as D (6 bases). CDR1 and CDR2 (germline): SNHLY, FYNNEI. This CDR3 contains 15 residues. V was shortened by 4 bases and J by 0 bases, with 11 bases between the two germline ends. The chain's CDR3 is CASSAQGISTDTQYF. The CDR3, as DNA: TGTGCCAGCAGTGCCCAGGGGATTAGCACAGATACGCAGTATTTT.

As to this clonotype: A read error may explain this, as a much larger clone is one base away. The chain couples TRBV7-2 to TRBJ2-5; unclear D gene. In germline, CDR1 is SGHTA, CDR2 FQGNSA. The length of the CDR3 is 14 residues. CDR3 region: CASSQVGRDNEQLF. In nucleotides, the CDR3 is TGCGCCAGCAGCCAAGTGGGTAGAGACAATGAGCAGCTCTTC.

This clonotype was found a few times. The J gene is TRBJ2-4, the V gene TRBV6-1; D gene uncertain. V shed 3 bases and J shed 15 bases, with 18 bases lying between them. Germline loops: CDR1 MNHNS, CDR2 SASEGT. The CDR3 is 13 amino acids. This CDR3 reads CASSDDLTLVPYF. The CDR3 DNA follows: TGTGCCAGCAGTGACGACTTGACCCTAGTACCGTACTTC.

Of note for this clonotype: A read error may produce the germline difference seen at one junction end. The chain recombines TRBV7-3 with TRBJ1-1, with 8 bases fitting TRBD1. This CDR3 region has 15 residues. The V gene's germline CDR1 is SGHTA and CDR2 FQGTGA. CDR3 nucleotides: TGTGCCAGCAGCTGGGCAGGGGGCGGAGACACCGAAGCTTTCTTT. Amino acids: CASSWAGGGDTEAFF.

This clonotype was seen many times. This CDR3 is CASSTGQGANEQFF. In DNA, the CDR3 is TGTGCCAGCAGCACGGGACAGGGGGCGAATGAGCAGTTCTTC. The chain carries TRBV7-2 and TRBJ2-1, with 12 bases identical to TRBD1. The CDR3 has 14 residues. The V gene's germline CDR1 is SGHTA and CDR2 FQGNSA. V trimming: 5 bases; J trimming: 7 bases; junction bases outside the gene matches: 3.

This clonotype was recorded at least ten times. The chain combines TRBV20-1 with TRBJ1-2; D not certain. The V gene lost 1 base and the J gene lost 8 bases, with 17 bases spanning the gap. The CDR3 covers 14 residues. Germline V gives CDR1 DFQATT, CDR2 SNEGSKA (reference sequence). The DNA for the CDR3 is TGCAGTGCTAGAGGAACAGCCCCACTACAGGGCTACACCTTC. The encoded protein is CSARGTAPLQGYTF.

This rearrangement joins TRBV20-1 to TRBJ2-7, with D possibly called TRBD1 or TRBD2 (7 bases each). CDR1 is DFQATT and CDR2 is SNEGSKA in the germline V gene (reference sequence). This CDR3 contains 15 residues. V dropped 0 bases and J dropped 7 bases, with 19 bases sitting between them. This CDR3 reads CSARDQGGAQGEQYF. As DNA, the CDR3 is TGCAGTGCTAGAGATCAGGGGGGGGCCCAGGGGGAGCAGTACTTC.

About this clonotype: This may arise from a read error, as a much more abundant clone is one base away. The chain recombines TRBV9 with TRBJ2-5; the match to TRBD2 covers 8 bases. CDR1 and CDR2 from the germline V gene are SGDLS and YYNGEE. The CDR3 is 13 amino acids. The ends lost 4 bases at V and 5 bases at J; junction bases unmatched: 4. The CDR3 spells CASSSGGEETQYF. Written as DNA, the CDR3 is TGTGCCAGCAGCTCCGGGGGGGAGGAGACCCAGTACTTC. The full variable domain, with the rest looked up from reference TRBV9 and TRBJ2-5, is DSGVTQTPKHLITATGQRVTLRCSPRSGDLSVYWYQQSLDQGLQFLIQYYNGEERAKGNILERFSAQQFPDLHSELNLSSLELGDSALYFCASSSGGEETQYFGPGTRLLVL.

This clonotype was recorded at least ten times. The chain combines TRBV11-2 with TRBJ2-3, with D possibly matching TRBD2 (5 bases). The germline V gene has CDR1 SGHAT and CDR2 FQNNGV. V lost 0 bases and J 1 base, leaving 11 bases between the germline ends. The length of the CDR3 is 16 residues. The DNA of the CDR3 is TGTGCCAGCAGCTTAGACTTGACGAGGGGCACAGATACGCAGTATTTT. Its protein is CASSLDLTRGTDTQYF.

This clonotype was observed at least ten times. V is TRBV29-1 and J is TRBJ2-7; the match to TRBD1 covers 9 bases. J lost 6 bases, V lost 3 bases, and 9 bases had no gene match. The CDR3 has 14 amino acids. Germline CDR1 reads SQVTM; CDR2 reads ANQGSEA. CDR3 sequence reads: CSVDIPGQGLEQYF. In DNA form, the CDR3 reads TGCAGCGTTGATATTCCGGGACAGGGTCTCGAGCAGTACTTC.